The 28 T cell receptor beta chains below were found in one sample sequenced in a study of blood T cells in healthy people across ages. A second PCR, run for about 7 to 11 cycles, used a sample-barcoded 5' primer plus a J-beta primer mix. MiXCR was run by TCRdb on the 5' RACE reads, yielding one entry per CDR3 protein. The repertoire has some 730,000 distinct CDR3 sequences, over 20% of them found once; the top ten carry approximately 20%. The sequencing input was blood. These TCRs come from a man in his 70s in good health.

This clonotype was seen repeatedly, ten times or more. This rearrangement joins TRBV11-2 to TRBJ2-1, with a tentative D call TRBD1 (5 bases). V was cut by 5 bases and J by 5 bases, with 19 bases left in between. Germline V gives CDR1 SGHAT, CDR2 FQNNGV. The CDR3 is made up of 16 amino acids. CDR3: CASSTRQKLDNNEQFF. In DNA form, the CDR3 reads TGTGCCAGCAGCACAAGACAGAAACTTGACAACAATGAGCAGTTCTTC.

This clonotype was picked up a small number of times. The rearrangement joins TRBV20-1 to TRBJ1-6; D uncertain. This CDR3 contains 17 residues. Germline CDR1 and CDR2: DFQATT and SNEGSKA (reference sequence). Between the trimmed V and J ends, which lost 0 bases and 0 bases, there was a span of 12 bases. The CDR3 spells CSARDLGPSSYNSPLHF. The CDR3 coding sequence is TGCAGTGCTAGAGATCTCGGACCGAGCTCCTATAATTCACCCCTCCACTTT.

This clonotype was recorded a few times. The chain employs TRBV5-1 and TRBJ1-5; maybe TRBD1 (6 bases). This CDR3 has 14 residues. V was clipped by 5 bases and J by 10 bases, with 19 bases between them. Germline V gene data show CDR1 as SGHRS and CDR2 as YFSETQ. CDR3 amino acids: CASSPTGPLEPQHF. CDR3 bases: TGCGCCAGCAGTCCAACAGGGCCCTTGGAACCCCAGCATTTT.

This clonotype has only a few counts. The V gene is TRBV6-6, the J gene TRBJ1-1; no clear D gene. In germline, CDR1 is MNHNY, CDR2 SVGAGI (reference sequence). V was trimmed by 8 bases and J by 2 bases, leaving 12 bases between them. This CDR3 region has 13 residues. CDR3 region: CASYPGENTEAFF. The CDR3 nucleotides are TGTGCCAGCTACCCAGGAGAAAACACTGAAGCTTTCTTT.

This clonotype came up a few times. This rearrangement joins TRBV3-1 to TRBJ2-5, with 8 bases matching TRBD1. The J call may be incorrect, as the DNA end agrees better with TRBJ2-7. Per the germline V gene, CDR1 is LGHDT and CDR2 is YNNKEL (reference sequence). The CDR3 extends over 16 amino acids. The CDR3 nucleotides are TGTGCCAGCAGCCACAGCAGGGGGCTTAGCTCCTACGAGCAGTACTTC. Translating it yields CASSHSRGLSSYEQYF.

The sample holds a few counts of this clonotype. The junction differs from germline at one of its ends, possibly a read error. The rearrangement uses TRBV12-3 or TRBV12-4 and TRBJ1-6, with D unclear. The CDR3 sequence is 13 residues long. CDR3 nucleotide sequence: TGTGCCAGCAGAGTTTCTTATACTTCACCCCTCCACTTT. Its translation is CASRVSYTSPLHF.

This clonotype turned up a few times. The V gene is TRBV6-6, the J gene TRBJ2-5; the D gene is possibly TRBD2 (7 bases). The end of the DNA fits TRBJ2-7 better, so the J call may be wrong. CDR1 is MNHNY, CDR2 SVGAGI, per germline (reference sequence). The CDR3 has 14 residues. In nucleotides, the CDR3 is TGTGCCAGCAGTTACTCCGGGGGGCATTACGAGCAGTACTTC. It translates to CASSYSGGHYEQYF.

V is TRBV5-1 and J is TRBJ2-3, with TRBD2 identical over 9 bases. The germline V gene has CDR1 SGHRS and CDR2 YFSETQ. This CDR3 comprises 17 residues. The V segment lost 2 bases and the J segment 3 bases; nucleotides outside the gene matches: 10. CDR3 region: CASSLRRGGVRTDTQYF. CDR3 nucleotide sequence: TGCGCCAGCAGCTTACGGCGGGGGGGCGTGAGGACAGATACGCAGTATTTT. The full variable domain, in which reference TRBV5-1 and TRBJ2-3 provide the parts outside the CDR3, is KAGVTQTPRYLIKTRGQQVTLSCSPISGHRSVSWYQQTPGQGLQFLFEYFSETQRNKGNFPGRFSGRQFSNSRSEMNVSTLELGDSALYLCASSLRRGGVRTDTQYFGPGTRLTVL.

The CDR3 bases are TGCAGTGCTTCTGCCTATACGCAGTATTTT. This sequence encodes CSASAYTQYF. The rearrangement joins TRBV20-1 to TRBJ2-3; no firm D call. CDR1 is DFQATT, CDR2 SNEGSKA, per germline (reference sequence). Trimming took 5 bases from V and 7 from J, leaving 7 bases between them. The CDR3 spans 10 residues.

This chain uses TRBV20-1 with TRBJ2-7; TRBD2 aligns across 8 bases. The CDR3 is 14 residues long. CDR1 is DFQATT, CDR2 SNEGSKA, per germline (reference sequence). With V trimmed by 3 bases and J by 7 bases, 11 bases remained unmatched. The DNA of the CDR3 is TGCAGTGCTAGGCGGGAGGCGTTTCTGAGGGAGCAGTACTTC. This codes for CSARREAFLREQYF.

This CDR3 is CASSISQGGNQPQHF. In DNA, the CDR3 is TGTGCCAGCAGTATATCCCAGGGGGGCAATCAGCCCCAGCATTTT. The chain links TRBV12-3 or TRBV12-4 to TRBJ1-5; 7 nucleotides agree with TRBD1. With 5 bases clipped from V and 2 bases from J, the junction kept 6 bases outside the gene matches. The CDR3 is 15 amino acids.

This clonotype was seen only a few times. The DNA of the CDR3 is TGTGCCAGCTCACCGGACAGGGGCGCCGGGGAGCTGTTTTTT. Its protein is CASSPDRGAGELFF. J is TRBJ2-2 and V is TRBV18; 9 nucleotides align to TRBD1. The V gene end was trimmed by 3 bases and the J gene end by 6 bases; junction bases not matched to a gene: 2. CDR1 is KGHSH and CDR2 is LQKENI in the germline V gene. The CDR3 has 14 residues.

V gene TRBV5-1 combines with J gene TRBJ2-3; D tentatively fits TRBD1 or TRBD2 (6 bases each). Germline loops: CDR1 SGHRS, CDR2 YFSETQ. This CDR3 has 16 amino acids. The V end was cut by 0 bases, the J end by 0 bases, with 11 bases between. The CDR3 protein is CASSLEGGVSTDTQYF. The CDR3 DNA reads TGCGCCAGCAGCTTGGAGGGGGGAGTTAGCACAGATACGCAGTATTTT.

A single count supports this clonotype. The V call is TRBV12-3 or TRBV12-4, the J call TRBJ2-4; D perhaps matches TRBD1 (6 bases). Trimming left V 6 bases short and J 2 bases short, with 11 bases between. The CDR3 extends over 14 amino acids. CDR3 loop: CASRPQGSKNIQYF. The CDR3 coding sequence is TGTGCCAGCAGACCACAGGGATCCAAAAACATTCAGTACTTC.

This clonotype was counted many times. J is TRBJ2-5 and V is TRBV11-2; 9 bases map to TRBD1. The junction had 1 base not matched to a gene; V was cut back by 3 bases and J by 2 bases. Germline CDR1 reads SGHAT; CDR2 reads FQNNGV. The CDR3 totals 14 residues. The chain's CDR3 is CASSLGTGQETQYF. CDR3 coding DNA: TGTGCCAGCAGCTTGGGGACAGGGCAAGAGACCCAGTACTTC. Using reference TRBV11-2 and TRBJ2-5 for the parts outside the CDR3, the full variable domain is EAGVAQSPRYKIIEKRQSVAFWCNPISGHATLYWYQQILGQGPKLLIQFQNNGVVDDSQLPKDRFSAERLKGVDSTLKIQPAKLEDSAVYLCASSLGTGQETQYFGPGTRLLVL.

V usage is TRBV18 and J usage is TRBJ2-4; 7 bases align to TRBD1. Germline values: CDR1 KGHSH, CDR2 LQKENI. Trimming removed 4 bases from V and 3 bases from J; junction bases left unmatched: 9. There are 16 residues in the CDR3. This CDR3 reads CASSLDRAVVKNIQYF. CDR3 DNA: TGTGCCAGCTCACTCGACAGGGCCGTGGTCAAAAACATTCAGTACTTC.

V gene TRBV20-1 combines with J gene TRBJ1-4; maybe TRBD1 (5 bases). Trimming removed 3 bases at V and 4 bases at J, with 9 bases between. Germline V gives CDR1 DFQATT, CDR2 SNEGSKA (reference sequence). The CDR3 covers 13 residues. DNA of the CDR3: TGCAGTGCTAGGGCAGGGCTTAATGAAAAACTGTTTTTT. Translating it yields CSARAGLNEKLFF.

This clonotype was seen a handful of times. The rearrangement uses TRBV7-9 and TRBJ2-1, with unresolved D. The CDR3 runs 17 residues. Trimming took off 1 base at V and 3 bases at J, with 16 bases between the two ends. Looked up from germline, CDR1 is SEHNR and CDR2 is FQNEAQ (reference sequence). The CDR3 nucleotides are TGTGCCAGCAGCTTAGTGAATCCTAAACCCCACTACAATGAGCAGTTCTTC. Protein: CASSLVNPKPHYNEQFF.

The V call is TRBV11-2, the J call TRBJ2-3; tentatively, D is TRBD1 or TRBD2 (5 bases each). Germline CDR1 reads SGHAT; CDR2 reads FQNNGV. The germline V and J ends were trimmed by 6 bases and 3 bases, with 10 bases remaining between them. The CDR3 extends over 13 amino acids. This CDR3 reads CASSWDETDTQYF. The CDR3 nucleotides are TGTGCCAGCAGTTGGGACGAGACAGATACGCAGTATTTT.

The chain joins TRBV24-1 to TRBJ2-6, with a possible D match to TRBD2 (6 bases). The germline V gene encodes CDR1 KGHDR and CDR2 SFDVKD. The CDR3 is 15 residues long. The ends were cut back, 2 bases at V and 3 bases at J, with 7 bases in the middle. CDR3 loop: CATSDWRGGANVLTF. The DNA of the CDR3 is TGTGCCACCAGTGATTGGAGGGGTGGGGCCAACGTCCTGACTTTC.

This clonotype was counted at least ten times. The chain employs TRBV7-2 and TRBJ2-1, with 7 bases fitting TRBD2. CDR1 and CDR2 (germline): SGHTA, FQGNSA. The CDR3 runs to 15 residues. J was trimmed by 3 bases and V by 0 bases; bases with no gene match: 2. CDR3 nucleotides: TGTGCCAGCAGCTTAGCGGGGGGGGTCTACAATGAGCAGTTCTTC. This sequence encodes CASSLAGGVYNEQFF.

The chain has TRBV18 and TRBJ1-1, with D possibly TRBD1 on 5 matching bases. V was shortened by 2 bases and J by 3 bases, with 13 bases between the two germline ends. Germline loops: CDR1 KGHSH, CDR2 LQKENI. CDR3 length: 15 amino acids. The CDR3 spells CASSPLAGRDTEAFF. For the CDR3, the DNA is TGTGCCAGCTCACCATTAGCAGGGAGGGACACTGAAGCTTTCTTT.

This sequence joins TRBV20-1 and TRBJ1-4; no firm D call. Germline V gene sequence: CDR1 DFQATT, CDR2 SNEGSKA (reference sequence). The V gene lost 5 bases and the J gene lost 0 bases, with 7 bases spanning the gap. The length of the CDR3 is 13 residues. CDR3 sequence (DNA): TGCAGTGCTCGACAAGCAACTAATGAAAAACTGTTTTTT. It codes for CSARQATNEKLFF.

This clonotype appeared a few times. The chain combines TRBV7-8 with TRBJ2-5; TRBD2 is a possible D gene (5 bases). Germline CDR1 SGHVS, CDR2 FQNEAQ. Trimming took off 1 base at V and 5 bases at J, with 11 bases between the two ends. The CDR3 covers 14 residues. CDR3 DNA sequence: TGTGCCAGCAGCTTAGGGACTCTTAGGGAGACCCAGTACTTC. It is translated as CASSLGTLRETQYF.

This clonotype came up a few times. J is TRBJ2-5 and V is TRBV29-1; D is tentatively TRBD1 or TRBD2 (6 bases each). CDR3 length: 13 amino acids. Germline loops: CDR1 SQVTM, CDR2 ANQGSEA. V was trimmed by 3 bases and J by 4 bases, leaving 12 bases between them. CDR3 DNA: TGCAGCGTTGATCGAGGGGGGCGAGAGACCCAGTACTTC. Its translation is CSVDRGGRETQYF.

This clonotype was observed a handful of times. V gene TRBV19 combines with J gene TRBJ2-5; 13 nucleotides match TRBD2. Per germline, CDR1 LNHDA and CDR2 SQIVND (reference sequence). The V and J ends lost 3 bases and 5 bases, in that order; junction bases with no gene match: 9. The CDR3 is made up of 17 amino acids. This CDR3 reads CASSIDRTSGSSETQYF. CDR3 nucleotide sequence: TGTGCCAGTAGTATTGACCGGACTAGCGGGAGTAGCGAGACCCAGTACTTC.

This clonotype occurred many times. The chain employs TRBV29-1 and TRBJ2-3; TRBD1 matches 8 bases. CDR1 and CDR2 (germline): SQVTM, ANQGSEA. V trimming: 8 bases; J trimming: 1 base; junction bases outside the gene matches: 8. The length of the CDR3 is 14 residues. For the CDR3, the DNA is TGCAGCACCCACTCGGACAGGGGCACAGATACGCAGTATTTT. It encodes CSTHSDRGTDTQYF.

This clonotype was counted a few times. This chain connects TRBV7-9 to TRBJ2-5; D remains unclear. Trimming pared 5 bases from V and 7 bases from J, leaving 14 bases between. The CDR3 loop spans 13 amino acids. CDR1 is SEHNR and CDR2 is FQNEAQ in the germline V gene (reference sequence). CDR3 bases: TGTGCCAGCAGCGAAGAAATGTGGGGGACCCAGTACTTC. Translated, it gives CASSEEMWGTQYF.